Listed below are T cell receptor beta chains from one sample, sequenced in a study of blood T cell repertoires in COVID-19. Generated by immunoSEQ multiplex PCR, the TCRdb table keeps only in-frame clones and is missing some. The sample has about 270,000 clones; approximately 89% are singletons. The sequencing input was peripheral blood. These receptors came from a woman aged 45-65 years with acute or convalescent COVID-19. Both conserved end residues are part of each CDR3. Each record gives: J gene, V gene, CDR3 protein.

>TRBJ2-1|TRBV20-1
CSASKGLAGDYNEQFF
>TRBJ1-6|TRBV27
CASRDSRGNSPLHF
>TRBJ1-4|TRBV6-5
CASSLLSTNEKLFF
>TRBJ1-1|TRBV2
CASSSRDRTEAFF
>TRBJ1-2|TRBV4-3
CASSQAGRLFAGYTF
>TRBJ2-7|TRBV5-1
CASSLVSGQSGYEQYF
>TRBJ2-3|TRBV5-6
CASSSSSRGLVDTQYF
>TRBJ2-3|TRBV5-4
CASSRGGTGPSLDTQYF
>TRBJ2-1|TRBV7-2
CASRSRASTSHEQFF
>TRBJ2-3|TRBV18
CASSPIYWTSGSEYTQYF
>TRBJ1-1|TRBV5-1
CASSLDQGLSTEAFF
>TRBJ2-1|TRBV5-4
CASRAGTEGDEQFF
>TRBJ2-5|TRBV19
CATTAGGPRETQYF
>TRBJ2-1|TRBV30
CAGSDSYEQFF
>TRBJ1-5|TRBV28
CASNLDRVRGNQPQHF
>TRBJ2-1|TRBV19
CASRGLAGPGEQFF
>TRBJ2-3|TRBV14
CASSLSKRMSTDTQYF
>TRBJ1-1|TRBV27
CASRPFGTGMNTEAFF
>TRBJ1-4|TRBV20-1
CSASWGGEKLFF
>TRBJ1-3|TRBV28
CASSINTGGPHSGNTIYF
>TRBJ2-7|TRBV5-4
CASSPDRDVDYEQYF
>TRBJ2-7|TRBV19
CASSIGLAAPYEQYF
>TRBJ2-3|TRBV19
CASIGTGVADTQYF
>TRBJ1-1|TRBV18
CASSPRVVREDTEAFF
>TRBJ2-7|TRBV4-1
CASSPQRGYYEQYF
>TRBJ2-3|TRBV2
CASRRRADPTDTQYF
>TRBJ2-7|TRBV11-2
CASSSRLAGGSYEQYF
>TRBJ1-3|TRBV4-2
CASSQGQLPGNTIYF
>TRBJ2-2|TRBV3-1/TRBV3-2
CASSQAPPGNTGELFF
>TRBJ2-2|TRBV4-1
CASSQVTVGDGGELFF
>TRBJ2-3|TRBV11-2
CASSLLASTDTQYF
>TRBJ2-3|TRBV27
CASSSSPRDTQYF
>TRBJ2-7|TRBV28
CATQDGGPYEQYF
>TRBJ2-1|TRBV3-1/TRBV3-2
CASSQEVWPKREFYNEQFF
>TRBJ1-2|TRBV6-2/TRBV6-3
CASSRAEGHGGYTF
>TRBJ2-1|TRBV2
CASSELYEQFF
>TRBJ1-1|TRBV14
CASSQEAGYTEAFF
>TRBJ2-1|TRBV7-2
CASSLPGLAGLGNNEQFF
>TRBJ2-7|TRBV3-1/TRBV3-2
CASSRTYEQYF
>TRBJ2-7|TRBV9
CASSVDTGSYEQYF
>TRBJ1-4|TRBV23-1
CASSQFSGGEKLFF
>TRBJ2-5|TRBV29-1
CSVLRGRAETQYF
>TRBJ2-1|TRBV15
CATSSLAETYNEQFF
>TRBJ2-7|TRBV6-2/TRBV6-3
CASSSSGGPSYEQYF
>TRBJ2-1|TRBV19
CASSRLAVNEQFF
>TRBJ1-1|TRBV28
CASSLPRYRVTEAFF
>TRBJ2-1|TRBV5-8
CASSLAARVNEQFF
>TRBJ1-2|TRBV7-9
CASSRSQAGYTF
>TRBJ1-1|TRBV9
CASSVGHRGKNTEAFF
>TRBJ1-1|TRBV30
CAWSVPGGVDTEAFF
>TRBJ1-6|TRBV7-3
CASSLVAGPPFDNSPLHF
>TRBJ2-1|TRBV5-1
CASSPGTSGMFAYNEQFF
>TRBJ1-2|TRBV6-5
CASSYGTGRFNYGYTF
>TRBJ2-7|TRBV7-2
CASSFREAHYEQYF
>TRBJ1-3|TRBV7-9
CASSFGTGLSSGNTIYF